These T cell receptor beta chains were read from a single sample in a study of T cell changes during pregnancy in multiple sclerosis. The data were produced by immunoSEQ multiplex PCR, yet TCRdb's version contains in-frame clones alone and is incomplete. This repertoire shows 30,000 to 45,000 clones, around 89% found once; its top ten account for around 11%. The sequences come from CD8+ T cells from peripheral blood mononuclear cells, collected in the third trimester of pregnancy. The receptors derive from a female donor with multiple sclerosis, enrolled in a pregnancy study. CDR3s include the opening cysteine and the closing phenylalanine or tryptophan. Each record gives: clone size, V gene, J gene, D gene, CDR3 protein, CDR3 DNA. D genes are given only for firm matches. Size is stated for part of the rows, as once, few or many counts, or as a class when the clone is expanded.

-	TRBV27	TRBJ2-2	-	CASSALTSNTGELFF	TGTGCCAGCAGTGCACTAACCTCGAACACCGGGGAGCTGTTTTTT
few	TRBV5-1	TRBJ1-1	-	CASSLNEALNTEAFF	TGCGCCAGCAGCTTGAACGAGGCGCTGAACACTGAAGCTTTCTTT
-	TRBV5-6	TRBJ2-3	-	CASSLASLTDTQYF	TGTGCCAGCAGCTTGGCTAGCCTCACAGATACGCAGTATTTT
once	TRBV7-9	TRBJ2-7	-	CASTPTGTISYEQYF	TGTGCCAGCACCCCAACCGGGACAATCTCCTACGAGCAGTACTTC
-	TRBV19	TRBJ1-2	TRBD1	CAIGGPAGGYGYTF	TGTGCCATAGGGGGCCCCGCAGGCGGCTATGGCTACACCTTC
-	TRBV29-1	TRBJ2-3	TRBD1	CSVVDRGSTDTQYF	TGCAGCGTTGTGGACAGGGGATCCACAGATACGCAGTATTTT
-	TRBV5-4	TRBJ1-2	-	CASSLVGAGEGYTF	TGTGCCAGCAGCTTGGTTGGGGCAGGGGAAGGCTACACCTTC
-	TRBV9	TRBJ2-2	TRBD1	CASSETGGVTGELFF	TGTGCCAGCAGCGAAACAGGGGGCGTCACCGGGGAGCTGTTTTTT
once	TRBV27	TRBJ2-1	TRBD2	CASSTASAGGPGGQFF	TGTGCCAGCAGCACGGCGTCAGCGGGGGGGCCGGGGGGGCAGTTCTTC
-	TRBV13	TRBJ1-2	TRBD1	CASSIGTGNHGYTF	TGTGCCAGCAGCATTGGGACAGGGAACCATGGCTACACCTTC
once	TRBV19	TRBJ2-1	TRBD2	CASTWGGSGEQFF	TGTGCCAGTACCTGGGGGGGGAGTGGTGAGCAGTTCTTC
-	TRBV4-1	TRBJ2-1	TRBD2	CASSESGTSGFNEQFF	TGCGCCAGCAGCGAAAGCGGGACTAGCGGCTTCAATGAGCAGTTCTTC
-	TRBV7-8	TRBJ1-4	TRBD1	CASSLTGDRAREKLFF	TGTGCCAGCAGCTTAACAGGGGACAGGGCCCGTGAAAAACTGTTTTTT
once	TRBV6-1	TRBJ2-7	TRBD1	CASWTGAHEQYF	TGTGCCAGTTGGACAGGGGCCCACGAGCAGTACTTC
few	TRBV10-3	TRBJ2-7	TRBD2	CAIRGLAGGGSYEQYF	TGTGCCATCAGGGGACTAGCGGGAGGGGGTTCCTACGAGCAGTACTTC
-	TRBV5-4	TRBJ2-3	TRBD2	CASSFSGSTDTQYF	TGTGCCAGCAGCTTTAGCGGGAGCACAGATACGCAGTATTTT
-	TRBV15	TRBJ2-7	TRBD2	CATSARAGELSYEQYF	TGTGCCACCAGCGCCCGAGCGGGAGAACTCTCCTACGAGCAGTACTTC
-	TRBV5-4	TRBJ2-7	TRBD2	CASSYGTSGGSSYEQYF	TGTGCCAGCAGTTACGGGACTAGCGGGGGGAGCTCCTACGAGCAGTACTTC
-	TRBV6-5	TRBJ2-7	TRBD1	CASGPPDREVYEQYF	TGTGCCAGCGGTCCCCCTGACAGGGAAGTCTACGAGCAGTACTTC
-	TRBV5-1	TRBJ2-2	TRBD2	CASSLLASGAGELFF	TGCGCCAGCAGCTTGCTGGCTAGCGGGGCCGGGGAGCTGTTTTTT
-	TRBV2	TRBJ1-2	TRBD1	CASSVQGTDYGYTF	TGTGCCAGCAGTGTTCAGGGGACAGACTATGGCTACACCTTC
-	TRBV7-9	TRBJ2-5	TRBD2	CASSFIHGAGGLGETQYF	TGTGCCAGCAGCTTTATTCACGGTGCGGGGGGGCTTGGAGAGACCCAGTACTTC
-	TRBV6-4	TRBJ2-3	TRBD2	CASSEGWAGGPTDTQYF	TGTGCCAGCAGTGAAGGTTGGGCGGGAGGGCCGACAGATACGCAGTATTTT
-	TRBV2	TRBJ2-7	-	CASSDTSGDYEQYF	TGTGCCAGCAGTGATACGTCAGGGGACTACGAGCAGTACTTC
-	TRBV6-5	TRBJ2-7	TRBD2	CASSFRLAGGVHEQYF	TGTGCCAGCAGTTTCCGACTAGCGGGAGGAGTCCACGAGCAGTACTTC
-	TRBV19	TRBJ1-2	-	CATLYYGYTF	TGTGCCACCCTCTATTATGGCTACACCTTC
-	TRBV13	TRBJ2-7	-	CASSLGGAMYEQYF	TGTGCCAGCAGCTTAGGGGGCGCAATGTACGAGCAGTACTTC
-	TRBV6-1	TRBJ1-6	TRBD1	CASIRQGSYNSPLHF	TGTGCCAGCATCCGACAGGGGTCCTATAATTCACCCCTCCACTTT
-	TRBV9	TRBJ1-3	-	CASTLGGDGNTIYF	TGTGCCAGCACCTTGGGAGGGGACGGAAACACCATATATTTT
-	TRBV11-1	TRBJ2-3	-	CASSFWSSPGGSTDTQYF	TGTGCCAGCAGCTTTTGGTCTTCCCCGGGTGGGAGCACAGATACGCAGTATTTT
-	TRBV19	TRBJ1-5	-	CASNELWSNQPQHF	TGTGCCAGTAACGAGCTCTGGAGCAATCAGCCCCAGCATTTT
-	TRBV5-1	TRBJ1-4	TRBD1	CASSTRQGEFVLGNEKLFF	TGCGCCAGCAGCACCAGACAGGGAGAATTCGTTCTTGGTAATGAAAAACTGTTTTTT
-	TRBV6-6	TRBJ1-5	-	CASVNGAFSNQPQHF	TGTGCCAGCGTCAACGGAGCCTTTAGCAATCAGCCCCAGCATTTT
-	TRBV2	TRBJ1-5	-	CASSQGYSNQPQHF	TGTGCCAGCAGTCAGGGATATAGCAATCAGCCCCAGCATTTT
-	TRBV28	TRBJ2-5	TRBD2	CASSLPGLAAETQYF	TGTGCCAGCAGTTTACCGGGACTAGCGGCGGAGACCCAGTACTTC
-	TRBV7-6	TRBJ2-3	-	CASSSLAGTDTQYF	TGTGCCAGCAGCTCATTAGCGGGCACAGATACGCAGTATTTT
-	TRBV6-5	TRBJ2-2	-	CASSPRVFHTGELFF	TGTGCCAGCAGCCCCAGGGTCTTCCACACCGGGGAGCTGTTTTTT
-	TRBV29-1	TRBJ2-2	TRBD1	CSGRDRATGELFF	TGCAGCGGACGAGACAGGGCCACCGGGGAGCTGTTTTTT
once	TRBV29-1	TRBJ2-1	-	CSVVGGSGDLFNEQFF	TGCAGCGTTGTGGGGGGGTCAGGGGACCTCTTCAATGAGCAGTTCTTC
-	TRBV5-1	TRBJ1-1	TRBD1	CASSPPRQGKDTEAFF	TGCGCCAGCAGCCCACCAAGACAGGGGAAGGACACTGAAGCTTTCTTT